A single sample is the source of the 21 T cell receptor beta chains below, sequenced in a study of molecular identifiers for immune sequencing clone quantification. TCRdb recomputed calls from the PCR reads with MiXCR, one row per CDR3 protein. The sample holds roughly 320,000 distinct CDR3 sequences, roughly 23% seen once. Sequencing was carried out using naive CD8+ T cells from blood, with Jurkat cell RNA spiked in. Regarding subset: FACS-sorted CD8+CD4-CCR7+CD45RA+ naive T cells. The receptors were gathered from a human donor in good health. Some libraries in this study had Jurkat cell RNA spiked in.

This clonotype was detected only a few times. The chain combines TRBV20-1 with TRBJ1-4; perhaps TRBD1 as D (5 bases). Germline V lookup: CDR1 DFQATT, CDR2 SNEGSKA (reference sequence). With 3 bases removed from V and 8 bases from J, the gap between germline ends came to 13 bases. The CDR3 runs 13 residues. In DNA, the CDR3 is TGCAGTGCTAGTATTGCAGGGTGGGAAAAACTGTTTTTT. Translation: CSASIAGWEKLFF.

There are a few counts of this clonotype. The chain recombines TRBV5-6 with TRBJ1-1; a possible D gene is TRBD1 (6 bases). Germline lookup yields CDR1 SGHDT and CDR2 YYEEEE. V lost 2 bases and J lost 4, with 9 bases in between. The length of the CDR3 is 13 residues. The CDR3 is CASSLTGTTEAFF. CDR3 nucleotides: TGTGCCAGCAGCTTAACAGGGACCACTGAAGCTTTCTTT.

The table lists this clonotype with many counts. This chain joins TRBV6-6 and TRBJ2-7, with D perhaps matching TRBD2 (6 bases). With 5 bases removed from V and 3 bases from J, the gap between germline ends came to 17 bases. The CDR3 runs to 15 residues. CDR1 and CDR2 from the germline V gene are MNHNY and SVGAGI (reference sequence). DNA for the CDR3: TGTGCCAGCAGTGGCTCCGGGACGGACTACTACGAGCAGTACTTC. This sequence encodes CASSGSGTDYYEQYF.

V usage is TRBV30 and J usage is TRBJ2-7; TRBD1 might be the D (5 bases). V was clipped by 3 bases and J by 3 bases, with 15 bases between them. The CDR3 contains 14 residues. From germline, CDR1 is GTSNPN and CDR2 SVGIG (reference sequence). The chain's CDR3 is CAWSDPGAGYEQYF. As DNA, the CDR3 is TGTGCCTGGAGCGACCCTGGGGCTGGCTACGAGCAGTACTTC.

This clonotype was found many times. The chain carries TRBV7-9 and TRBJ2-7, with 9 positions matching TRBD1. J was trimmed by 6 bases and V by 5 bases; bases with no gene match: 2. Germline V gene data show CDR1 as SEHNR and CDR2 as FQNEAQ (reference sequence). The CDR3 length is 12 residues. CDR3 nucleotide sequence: TGTGCCAGCAGCCCGACAGGGGGCGAGCAGTACTTC. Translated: CASSPTGGEQYF.

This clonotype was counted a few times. The CDR3, as DNA: TGTGCCAGTAGTCTTCCCTCGTCTCAGCCCCAGCATTTT. Its translation is CASSLPSSQPQHF. The gene calls are TRBV19 and TRBJ1-5, with unresolved D. This CDR3 has 13 residues. Germline assignment: CDR1 LNHDA and CDR2 SQIVND (reference sequence). Trimming stripped 5 bases from V and 6 bases from J, with 11 bases between.

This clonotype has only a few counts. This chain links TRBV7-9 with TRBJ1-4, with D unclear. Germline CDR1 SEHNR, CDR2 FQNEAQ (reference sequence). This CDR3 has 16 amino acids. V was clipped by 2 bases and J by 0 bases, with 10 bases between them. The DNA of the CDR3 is TGTGCCAGCAGCTTATATCTGGGATCAACTAATGAAAAACTGTTTTTT. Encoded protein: CASSLYLGSTNEKLFF.

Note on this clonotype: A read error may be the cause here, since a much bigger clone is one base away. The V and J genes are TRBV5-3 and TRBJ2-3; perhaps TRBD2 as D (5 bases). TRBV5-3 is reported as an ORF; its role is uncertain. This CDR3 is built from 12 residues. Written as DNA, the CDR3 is TGTGCCAGCGGGGAAGGCACAGATGCGCAGTATTTT. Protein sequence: CASGEGTDAQYF.

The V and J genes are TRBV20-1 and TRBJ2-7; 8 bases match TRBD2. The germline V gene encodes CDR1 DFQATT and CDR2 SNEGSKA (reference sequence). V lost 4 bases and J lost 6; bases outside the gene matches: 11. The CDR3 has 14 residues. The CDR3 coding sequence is TGCAGTGCTAAGGTTAGCGGGACCGCCTGCGAGCAGTACTTC. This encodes CSAKVSGTACEQYF.

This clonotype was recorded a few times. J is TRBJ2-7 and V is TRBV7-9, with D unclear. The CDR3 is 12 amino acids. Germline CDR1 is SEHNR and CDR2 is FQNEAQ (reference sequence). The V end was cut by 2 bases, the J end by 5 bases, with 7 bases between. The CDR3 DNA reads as TGTGCCAGCAGCTTATACCAGGACGAGCAGTACTTC. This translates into CASSLYQDEQYF.

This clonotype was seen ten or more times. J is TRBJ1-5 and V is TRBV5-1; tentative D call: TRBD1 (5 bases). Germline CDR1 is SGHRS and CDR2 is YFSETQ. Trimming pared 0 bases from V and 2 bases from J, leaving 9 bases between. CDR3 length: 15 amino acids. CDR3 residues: CASSLGGVGNQPQHF. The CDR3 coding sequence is TGCGCCAGCAGCTTGGGGGGGGTTGGCAATCAGCCCCAGCATTTT. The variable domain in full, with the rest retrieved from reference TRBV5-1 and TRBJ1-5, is KAGVTQTPRYLIKTRGQQVTLSCSPISGHRSVSWYQQTPGQGLQFLFEYFSETQRNKGNFPGRFSGRQFSNSRSEMNVSTLELGDSALYLCASSLGGVGNQPQHFGDGTRLSIL.

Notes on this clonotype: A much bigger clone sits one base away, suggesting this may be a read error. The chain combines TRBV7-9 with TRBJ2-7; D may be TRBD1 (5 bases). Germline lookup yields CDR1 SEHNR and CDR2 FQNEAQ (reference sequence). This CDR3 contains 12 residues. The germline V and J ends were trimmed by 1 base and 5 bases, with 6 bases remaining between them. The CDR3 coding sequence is TGTGCCAGCAGCTTAGTCAGGGACGAGCAGTACTTC. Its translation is CASSLVRDEQYF.

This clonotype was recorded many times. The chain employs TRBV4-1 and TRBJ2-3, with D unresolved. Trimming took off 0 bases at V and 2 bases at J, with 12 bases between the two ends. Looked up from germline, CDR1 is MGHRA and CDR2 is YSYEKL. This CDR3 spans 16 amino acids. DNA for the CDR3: TGCGCCAGCAGCCAAGAAAGTGGGGTCCTCACAGATACGCAGTATTTT. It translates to CASSQESGVLTDTQYF.

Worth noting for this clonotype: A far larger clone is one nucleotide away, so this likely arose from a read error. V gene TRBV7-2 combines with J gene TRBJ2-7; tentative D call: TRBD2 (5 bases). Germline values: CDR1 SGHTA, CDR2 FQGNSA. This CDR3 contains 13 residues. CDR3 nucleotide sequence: TGTGCCAGCAGCCCCGGGATCTCCTACAAGCAGTACTTC. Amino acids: CASSPGISYKQYF. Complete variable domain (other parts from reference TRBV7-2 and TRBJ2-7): GAGVSQSPSNKVTEKGKDVELRCDPISGHTALYWYRQSLGQGLEFLIYFQGNSAPDKSGLPSDRFSAERTGGSVSTLTIQRTQQEDSAVYLCASSPGISYKQYFGPGTRLTVT.

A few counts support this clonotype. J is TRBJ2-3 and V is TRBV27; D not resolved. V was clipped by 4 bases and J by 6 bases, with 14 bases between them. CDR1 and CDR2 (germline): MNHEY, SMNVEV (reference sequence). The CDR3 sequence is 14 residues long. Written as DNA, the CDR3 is TGTGCCAGCAGTTCCCCCCGTACGAGTGATACGCAGTATTTT. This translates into CASSSPRTSDTQYF.

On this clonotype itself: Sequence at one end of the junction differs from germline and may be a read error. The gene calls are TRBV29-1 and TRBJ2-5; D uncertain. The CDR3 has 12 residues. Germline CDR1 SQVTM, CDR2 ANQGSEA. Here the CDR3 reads CSVVPEMGSPSF. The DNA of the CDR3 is TGCAGCGTTGTTCCTGAGATGGGTTCCCCGTCCTTC.

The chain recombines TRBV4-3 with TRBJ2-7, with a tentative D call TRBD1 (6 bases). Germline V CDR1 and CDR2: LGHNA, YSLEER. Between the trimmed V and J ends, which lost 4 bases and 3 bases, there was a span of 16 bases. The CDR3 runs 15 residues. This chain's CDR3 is CASSRVWQGNYEQYF. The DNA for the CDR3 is TGCGCCAGCAGCCGAGTCTGGCAGGGGAACTACGAGCAGTACTTC.

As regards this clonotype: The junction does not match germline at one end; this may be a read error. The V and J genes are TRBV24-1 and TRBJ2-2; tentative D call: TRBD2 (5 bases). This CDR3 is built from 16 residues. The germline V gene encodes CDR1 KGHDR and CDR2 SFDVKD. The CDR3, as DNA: TGTGACACCAGTGACCCCGGACTCTTGAACACCGGGGAGCTGTTTTTT. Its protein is CDTSDPGLLNTGELFF.

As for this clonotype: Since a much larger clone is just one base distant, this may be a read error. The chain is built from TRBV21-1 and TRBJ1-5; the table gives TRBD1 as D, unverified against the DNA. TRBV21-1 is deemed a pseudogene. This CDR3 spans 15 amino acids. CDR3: CASSTPLPSKQPQHF. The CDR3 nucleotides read TGTGCCAGCAGCACGCCCCTGCCTAGCAAACAGCCCCAGCATTTT.

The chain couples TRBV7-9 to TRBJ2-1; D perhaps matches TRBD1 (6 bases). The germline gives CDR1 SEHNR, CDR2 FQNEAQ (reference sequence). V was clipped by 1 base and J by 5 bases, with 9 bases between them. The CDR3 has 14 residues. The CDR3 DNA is TGTGCCAGCAGCTTAGGGGGGCCGAACAATGAGCAGTTCTTC. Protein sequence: CASSLGGPNNEQFF.

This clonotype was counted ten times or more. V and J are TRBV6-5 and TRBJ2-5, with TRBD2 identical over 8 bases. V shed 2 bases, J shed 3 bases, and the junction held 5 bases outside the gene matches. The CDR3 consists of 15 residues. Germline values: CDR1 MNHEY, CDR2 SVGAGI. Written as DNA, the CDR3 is TGTGCCAGCAGTTACCTTGGGACTAGAGAAGAGACCCAGTACTTC. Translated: CASSYLGTREETQYF.